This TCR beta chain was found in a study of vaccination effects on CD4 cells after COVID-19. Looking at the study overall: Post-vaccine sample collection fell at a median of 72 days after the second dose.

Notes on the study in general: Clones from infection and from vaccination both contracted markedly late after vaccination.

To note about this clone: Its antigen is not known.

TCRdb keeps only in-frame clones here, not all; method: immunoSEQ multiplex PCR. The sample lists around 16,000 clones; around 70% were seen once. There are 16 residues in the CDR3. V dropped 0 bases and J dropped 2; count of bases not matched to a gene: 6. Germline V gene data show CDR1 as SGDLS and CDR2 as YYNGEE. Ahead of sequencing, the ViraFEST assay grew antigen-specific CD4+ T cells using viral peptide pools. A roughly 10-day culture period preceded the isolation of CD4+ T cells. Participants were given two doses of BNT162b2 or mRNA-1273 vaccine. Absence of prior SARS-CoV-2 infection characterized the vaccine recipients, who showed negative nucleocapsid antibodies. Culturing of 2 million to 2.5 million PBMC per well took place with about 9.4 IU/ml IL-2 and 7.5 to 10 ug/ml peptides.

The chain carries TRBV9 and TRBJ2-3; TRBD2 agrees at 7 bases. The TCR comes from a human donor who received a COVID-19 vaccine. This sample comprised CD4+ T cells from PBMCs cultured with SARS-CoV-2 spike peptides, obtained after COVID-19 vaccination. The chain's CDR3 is CASSVDWEGSTDTQYF. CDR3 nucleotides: TGTGCCAGCAGCGTAGATTGGGAGGGCTCCACAGATACGCAGTATTTT.